A selection of T cell receptor beta chains follows, all from one sample in a study of identical twins. TCRdb re-analysed the 5' RACE reads in MiXCR, keeping a single row per CDR3 protein. This table has hundreds of thousands of distinct CDR3 sequences, approximately 25% appearing once. Separately, the same data were catalogued under a study of T cells expressing NK-cell markers.

The sequenced material came from CD4+ T cells sorted from blood. The receptors here all came from a woman aged 18-35 years in good health. CDR3s leave out the opening cysteine and the closing phenylalanine or tryptophan.

v_gene: TRBV9
j_gene: TRBJ2-2
CDR3aa: ASSVVPTLGGELF

v_gene: TRBV20-1
j_gene: TRBJ2-7
CDR3aa: SAGQSSQQQY

v_gene: TRBV20-1
j_gene: TRBJ2-7
CDR3aa: SASPQSFAYEQY

v_gene: TRBV7-2
j_gene: TRBJ2-3
CDR3aa: ASSFTPAADTQY

v_gene: TRBV7-3
j_gene: TRBJ2-1
CDR3aa: ASSLTRGKRF

v_gene: TRBV10-1
j_gene: TRBJ2-3
CDR3aa: ASNAGSTDTQY

v_gene: TRBV25-1
j_gene: TRBJ2-7
CDR3aa: ASTGSITYEQY

v_gene: TRBV6-2/TRBV6-3
j_gene: TRBJ1-3
CDR3aa: ASSAGQLSSGNTIY

v_gene: TRBV7-9
j_gene: TRBJ2-7
CDR3aa: ASSSKVAGAAPYEQY

v_gene: TRBV5-1
j_gene: TRBJ1-2
CDR3aa: ASSYGQAQGYGYT

v_gene: TRBV20-1
j_gene: TRBJ2-2
CDR3aa: SARLEGHGTGELF

v_gene: TRBV5-1
j_gene: TRBJ2-2
CDR3aa: ASSPIQGRTGELF

v_gene: TRBV14
j_gene: TRBJ2-6
CDR3aa: ASSQVVGYGANVLT

v_gene: TRBV29-1
j_gene: TRBJ2-3
CDR3aa: SVEGYGQGADTQY

v_gene: TRBV6-1
j_gene: TRBJ2-7
CDR3aa: ASRLGQPTEQY

v_gene: TRBV7-9
j_gene: TRBJ2-2
CDR3aa: ASSPRQATNTGELF

v_gene: TRBV29-1
j_gene: TRBJ2-1
CDR3aa: SVGGGTHDEF

v_gene: TRBV20-1
j_gene: TRBJ2-7
CDR3aa: SAGTGWSSYEQY

v_gene: TRBV11-2
j_gene: TRBJ2-1
CDR3aa: ASRPGQGRGDRNEQF

v_gene: TRBV6-1
j_gene: TRBJ1-6
CDR3aa: ASRSPGDNSPLH

v_gene: TRBV3-1
j_gene: TRBJ2-6
CDR3aa: ASSQDRIPSNVLT

v_gene: TRBV18
j_gene: TRBJ2-1
CDR3aa: ASSPPAGPYNEQF

v_gene: TRBV7-9
j_gene: TRBJ2-1
CDR3aa: ASSSRWGGESSKGQF

v_gene: TRBV20-1
j_gene: TRBJ2-1
CDR3aa: SARRGAYNEQF

v_gene: TRBV7-2
j_gene: TRBJ2-3
CDR3aa: ASSRTRTSGTDTQY

v_gene: TRBV20-1
j_gene: TRBJ2-7
CDR3aa: SSSSPLGDEQY

v_gene: TRBV20-1
j_gene: TRBJ1-5
CDR3aa: SARGDGVMEPQH

v_gene: TRBV4-3
j_gene: TRBJ2-1
CDR3aa: ASSQSGRYNEQF

v_gene: TRBV5-1
j_gene: TRBJ2-3
CDR3aa: ASRASGGSTDTQY

v_gene: TRBV5-1
j_gene: TRBJ2-2
CDR3aa: ASSISGGSRGTGELF

v_gene: TRBV20-1
j_gene: TRBJ2-5
CDR3aa: SARASDGETQY

v_gene: TRBV7-2
j_gene: TRBJ1-1
CDR3aa: ASSLEGSRAF

v_gene: TRBV7-9
j_gene: TRBJ2-1
CDR3aa: ASSHRLAVYNEQF

v_gene: TRBV2
j_gene: TRBJ1-5
CDR3aa: ASSERGGSYQPQH

v_gene: TRBV20-1
j_gene: TRBJ2-4
CDR3aa: SASSDIQY

v_gene: TRBV5-1
j_gene: TRBJ2-7
CDR3aa: ASSFGQGRNEQY

v_gene: TRBV5-1
j_gene: TRBJ1-3
CDR3aa: ASSGGRNEDTIY

v_gene: TRBV20-1
j_gene: TRBJ1-1
CDR3aa: SAPNRASLNTEAF

v_gene: TRBV12-3/TRBV12-4
j_gene: TRBJ2-3
CDR3aa: ASSHLRRPGATDTQY

v_gene: TRBV2
j_gene: TRBJ2-1
CDR3aa: ASGRLAGRLGEQF

v_gene: TRBV4-1
j_gene: TRBJ2-7
CDR3aa: ASSGWGRRTYEQY

v_gene: TRBV10-1
j_gene: TRBJ1-3
CDR3aa: ASSGTSGNTIY

v_gene: TRBV9
j_gene: TRBJ2-3
CDR3aa: ASSLIQGLDTQY

v_gene: TRBV20-1
j_gene: TRBJ1-1
CDR3aa: SARNVRDMNTEAF

v_gene: TRBV3-1
j_gene: TRBJ2-5
CDR3aa: ASSLLAGGRRETQY

v_gene: TRBV3-1
j_gene: TRBJ1-2
CDR3aa: ASSQRSREGYT

v_gene: TRBV29-1
j_gene: TRBJ2-7
CDR3aa: SVSRGGTYEQY

v_gene: TRBV6-2/TRBV6-3
j_gene: TRBJ2-7
CDR3aa: ASRLQSTREQY

v_gene: TRBV5-5
j_gene: TRBJ1-1
CDR3aa: ASSPPGPEAF

v_gene: TRBV12-3/TRBV12-4
j_gene: TRBJ1-1
CDR3aa: ASGLTRAVSF

v_gene: TRBV6-1
j_gene: TRBJ1-2
CDR3aa: ASSSVGGLGYGYT